Following are 22 T cell receptor beta chains from one sample sequenced in a study of blood T cell repertoires in COVID-19. TCRdb keeps only in-frame clones here, not all; method: immunoSEQ multiplex PCR. The sample carries 55,000 to 80,000 clones, 82% recorded once. The specimen was peripheral blood. The source of these receptors is a man at least 80 years old with active COVID-19.

The chain couples TRBV4-3 to TRBJ2-1, with D possibly TRBD1 on 5 matching bases. Germline V gives CDR1 LGHNA, CDR2 YSLEER. The length of the CDR3 is 14 residues. Trimming shortened V by 4 bases and J by 9 bases, and 16 bases separated the two germline ends. Here the CDR3 reads CASSRVQGSSEQFF. As DNA, the CDR3 is TGCGCCAGCAGCCGTGTCCAGGGTTCATCTGAGCAGTTCTTC.

This clone was counted a single time. The chain has TRBV19 and TRBJ2-1; 7 bases fit TRBD2. The trim removed 4 bases at V and 4 bases at J, leaving 10 bases unmatched. There are 16 residues in the CDR3. The germline V gene has CDR1 LNHDA and CDR2 SQIVND (reference sequence). The CDR3 loop reads CASSTPGGSRYNEQFF. CDR3 sequence (DNA): TGTGCCAGTAGTACCCCGGGCGGGAGTAGGTACAATGAGCAGTTCTTC. The full variable domain, its missing parts supplied by reference TRBV19 and TRBJ2-1, is DGGITQSPKYLFRKEGQNVTLSCEQNLNHDAMYWYRQDPGQGLRLIYYSQIVNDFQKGDIAEGYSVSREKKESFPLTVTSAQKNPTAFYLCASSTPGGSRYNEQFFGPGTRLTVL.

V and J are TRBV5-1 and TRBJ2-1; 11 nucleotides agree with TRBD2. Per germline, CDR1 SGHRS and CDR2 YFSETQ. This CDR3 is built from 16 residues. V shed 3 bases and J 5 bases; nucleotides not matched to a gene: 7. The CDR3 loop reads CASSWSGTSGNNEQFF. The DNA for the CDR3 is TGCGCCAGCAGCTGGTCAGGGACTAGCGGAAACAATGAGCAGTTCTTC.

A few counts support this clone. This chain connects TRBV14 to TRBJ2-7; TRBD2 is a possible D gene (5 bases). CDR1 and CDR2 (germline): SGHDN, FVKESK. CDR3 length: 12 residues. Trimming stripped 1 base from V and 7 bases from J, with 8 bases between. The CDR3 DNA follows: TGTGCCAGCAGCCAAGTCACGGGGGAGCAGTACTTC. As protein: CASSQVTGEQYF.

J is TRBJ1-3 and V is TRBV4-2; TRBD1 matches at 7 bases. The CDR3 extends over 17 amino acids. Germline trimming cut 1 base from V and 0 bases from J; bases unmatched to any gene: 6. Germline lookup yields CDR1 LGHNA and CDR2 YNFKEQ. CDR3 nucleotides: TGTGCCAGCAGCCAAGGACAGGGAGCTAACTCTGGAAACACCATATATTTT. Protein: CASSQGQGANSGNTIYF.

The chain combines TRBV6-5 with TRBJ1-1; D unclear. Germline CDR1 reads MNHEY; CDR2 reads SVGAGI. The CDR3 runs 13 residues. Trimming removed 6 bases at V and 1 base at J, with 9 bases between. Written as DNA, the CDR3 is TGTGCCAGCAGCCAAACACGGAACACTGAAGCTTTCTTT. Protein product: CASSQTRNTEAFF.

The chain recombines TRBV6-5 with TRBJ2-5; D uncertain. V was cut by 0 bases and J by 2 bases, with 10 bases left in between. The CDR3 is 15 residues long. From germline, CDR1 is MNHEY and CDR2 SVGAGI. The chain's CDR3 is CASSYSGQIQETQYF. The CDR3 DNA is TGTGCCAGCAGTTACTCTGGGCAGATACAAGAGACCCAGTACTTC.

The chain combines TRBV27 with TRBJ2-1; 11 bases align to TRBD1. This CDR3 has 16 amino acids. The ends lost 2 bases at V and 7 bases at J; junction bases unmatched: 7. The germline V gene encodes CDR1 MNHEY and CDR2 SMNVEV (reference sequence). The CDR3 is CASSLGSGTGGNEQFF. Here the CDR3 DNA reads TGTGCCAGCAGTTTAGGCTCCGGGACAGGGGGGAATGAGCAGTTCTTC.

In DNA, the CDR3 is TGTGCCAGCAGTGTTGGCTCTCTCACAGATACGCAGTATTTT. Amino acids: CASSVGSLTDTQYF. The gene calls are TRBV6-4 and TRBJ2-3, with D unresolved. Germline V gene data show CDR1 as MRHNA and CDR2 as SNTAGT. CDR3 size: 14 residues. Trimming cost V 4 bases and J 2 bases, with 10 bases left between them.

This chain connects TRBV5-8 to TRBJ2-7; perhaps TRBD1 as D (6 bases). CDR3 length: 12 amino acids. Trimming removed 3 bases at V and 6 bases at J, with 10 bases between. Germline CDR1 is SGHTS and CDR2 is YDEGEE. The CDR3 loop reads CASSSGHAEQYF. The CDR3 DNA reads TGTGCCAGCAGCTCGGGACACGCCGAGCAGTACTTC.

This clone was found a few times. The V gene is TRBV15, the J gene TRBJ2-7; D ambiguous. Trimming stripped 0 bases from V and 0 bases from J, with 6 bases between. This CDR3 comprises 14 residues. Germline V lookup: CDR1 LNHNV, CDR2 YYDKDF (reference sequence). For the CDR3, the DNA is TGTGCCACCAGCAGAGAGCCGAGCTCCTACGAGCAGTACTTC. It translates to CATSREPSSYEQYF.

The rearrangement uses TRBV7-2 and TRBJ2-7; 8 bases fit TRBD2. The CDR3 totals 16 residues. Germline CDR1 SGHTA, CDR2 FQGNSA. J was trimmed by 2 bases and V by 5 bases; bases with no gene match: 11. Here the CDR3 reads CASSTAGGNPTYEQYF. The CDR3 DNA is TGTGCCAGCAGCACCGCGGGGGGCAACCCCACCTACGAGCAGTACTTC.

This chain joins TRBV12-5 and TRBJ2-2, with D tentatively TRBD1 (6 bases). V was pared by 6 bases and J by 3 bases, with 14 bases between. CDR1 and CDR2 (germline): LGHNT, FRNRAP. CDR3 length: 15 amino acids. This chain's CDR3 is CASGATGQDTGELFF. The CDR3, as DNA: TGTGCTAGTGGGGCCACAGGGCAGGACACCGGGGAGCTGTTTTTT. Complete variable domain (other parts from reference TRBV12-5 and TRBJ2-2): DARVTQTPRHKVTEMGQEVTMRCQPILGHNTVFWYRQTMMQGLELLAYFRNRAPLDDSGMPKDRFSAEMPDATLATLKIQPSEPRDSAVYFCASGATGQDTGELFFGEGSRLTVL.

Comment on this clone: Mismatch with germline at one junction end may stem from a read error. The V gene is TRBV6-5, the J gene TRBJ1-5; 8 nucleotides agree with TRBD1. This CDR3 is 14 amino acids long. CDR1 MNHEY and CDR2 SVGAGI come from the germline V gene. The CDR3 protein is CATGQGPSHQPQHF. CDR3 DNA: TGTGCCACCGGACAGGGCCCTAGCCATCAGCCCCAGCATTTT.

The chain links TRBV4-1 to TRBJ2-2; D perhaps matches TRBD1 (5 bases). The CDR3 runs 16 residues. Germline V gives CDR1 MGHRA, CDR2 YSYEKL. Deletions cut 2 bases from V and 5 bases from J, with 15 bases between. Written as DNA, the CDR3 is TGCGCCAGCAGCCAATCCAGGGCTCTGAATACCGGGGAGCTGTTTTTT. It codes for CASSQSRALNTGELFF.

The rearrangement uses TRBV7-9 and TRBJ1-1; weak D call: TRBD1 (5 bases). Trimming took off 5 bases at V and 1 base at J, with 11 bases between the two ends. Germline V gene lookup returns CDR1 SEHNR and CDR2 FQNEAQ (reference sequence). The CDR3 loop spans 14 amino acids. The DNA for the CDR3 is TGTGCCAGCAGCCAGGGTTCATCGAACACTGAAGCTTTCTTT. Translation gives CASSQGSSNTEAFF.

The chain carries TRBV18 and TRBJ1-1; D possibly corresponds to TRBD1 (6 bases). The germline V and J ends were trimmed by 3 bases and 0 bases, with 17 bases remaining between them. This CDR3 has 17 amino acids. The germline V gene encodes CDR1 KGHSH and CDR2 LQKENI. In DNA form, the CDR3 reads TGTGCCAGCTCACCGCTGCTTGGGGGCGGAATGAACACTGAAGCTTTCTTT. Its protein product is CASSPLLGGGMNTEAFF.

This clone has only a few counts. The chain has TRBV2 and TRBJ1-4; possibly TRBD1 for D (5 bases). From germline, CDR1 is SNHLY and CDR2 FYNNEI. CDR3 length: 14 amino acids. V lost 8 bases and J 7 bases, leaving 17 bases between the germline ends. The CDR3 region is CASRNGGIGEKLFF. The CDR3 bases are TGTGCCAGCCGAAATGGGGGGATCGGTGAAAAACTGTTTTTT.

The gene calls are TRBV28 and TRBJ2-3; tentative D call: TRBD2 (6 bases). CDR1 is MDHEN, CDR2 SYDVKM, per germline. This CDR3 contains 14 residues. V lost 3 bases and J lost 1, with 8 bases in between. CDR3 region: CASSFGGGTDTQYF. In DNA, the CDR3 is TGTGCCAGCAGTTTCGGGGGTGGCACAGATACGCAGTATTTT. Full variable domain (outside the CDR3, taken from reference TRBV28 and TRBJ2-3): DVKVTQSSRYLVKRTGEKVFLECVQDMDHENMFWYRQDPGLGLRLIYFSYDVKMKEKGDIPEGYSVSREKKERFSLILESASTNQTSMYLCASSFGGGTDTQYFGPGTRLTVL.

A few counts support this clone. The rearrangement links TRBV27 to TRBJ1-2; a weak D match, TRBD1 (6 bases). Germline loops: CDR1 MNHEY, CDR2 SMNVEV (reference sequence). V dropped 4 bases and J dropped 4 bases, with 22 bases sitting between them. There are 17 residues in the CDR3. CDR3 amino acids: CASSSYRGPGALYGYTF. The CDR3 coding sequence is TGTGCCAGCAGTTCCTACCGAGGGCCAGGGGCGCTCTATGGCTACACCTTC.

The J gene is TRBJ2-7, the V gene TRBV19, with D possibly being TRBD1 (5 bases). The CDR3 is 15 amino acids. V was cut by 1 base and J by 4 bases, with 14 bases left in between. Germline V gene lookup returns CDR1 LNHDA and CDR2 SQIVND (reference sequence). CDR3 amino acids: CASSIGALDTYEQYF. In DNA form, the CDR3 reads TGTGCCAGTAGTATAGGGGCACTGGACACGTACGAGCAGTACTTC.

The chain couples TRBV4-1 to TRBJ1-2; D not resolved. This CDR3 comprises 15 residues. Germline assignment: CDR1 MGHRA and CDR2 YSYEKL. Between the trimmed V and J ends, which lost 0 bases and 0 bases, there was a span of 8 bases. The CDR3 nucleotides read TGCGCCAGCAGCCAAGAGATTACAGCTAACTATGGCTACACCTTC. Translated: CASSQEITANYGYTF.